This T cell receptor beta chain stems from a study of blood T cell repertoires in COVID-19. Study as a whole: From the United States, Italy and Spain came samples of acute and convalescent COVID-19. From T cells, B-cell-depleted T cells, or PBMCs came the material, which was cDNA or gDNA.

Regarding this clone: A read error may produce the germline difference seen at one junction end.

The germline gives CDR1 KGHDR, CDR2 SFDVKD. CDR3 length equals 12 residues. TCRdb's table, derived via immunoSEQ multiplex PCR, lists solely in-frame clones and lacks some. The data contain around 99,000 clones, around 82% of them singletons. The specimen was peripheral blood. The clonotype comes from a woman between 50 and 59 years old with acute or convalescent COVID-19. This chain joins TRBV24-1 and TRBJ1-2, with TRBD1 as a possible D gene (6 bases). The CDR3 region is CATSPTGKVFHF. CDR3 sequence (DNA): TGTGCCACCAGCCCAACAGGGAAGGTTTTCCACTTC.